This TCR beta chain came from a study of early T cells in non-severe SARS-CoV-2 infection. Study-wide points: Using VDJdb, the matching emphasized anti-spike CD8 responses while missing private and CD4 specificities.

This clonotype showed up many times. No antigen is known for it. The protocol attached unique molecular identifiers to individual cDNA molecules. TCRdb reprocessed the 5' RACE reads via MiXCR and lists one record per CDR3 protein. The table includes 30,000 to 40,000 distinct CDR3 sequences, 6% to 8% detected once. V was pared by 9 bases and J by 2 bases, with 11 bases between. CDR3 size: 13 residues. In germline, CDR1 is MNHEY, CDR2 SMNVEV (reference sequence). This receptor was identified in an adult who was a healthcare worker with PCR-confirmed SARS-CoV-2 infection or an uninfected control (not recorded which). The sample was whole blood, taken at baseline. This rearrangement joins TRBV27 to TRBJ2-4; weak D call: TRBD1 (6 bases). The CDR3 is CARPGTTKNIQYF. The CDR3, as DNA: TGTGCCAGACCCGGGACAACCAAAAACATTCAGTACTTC.